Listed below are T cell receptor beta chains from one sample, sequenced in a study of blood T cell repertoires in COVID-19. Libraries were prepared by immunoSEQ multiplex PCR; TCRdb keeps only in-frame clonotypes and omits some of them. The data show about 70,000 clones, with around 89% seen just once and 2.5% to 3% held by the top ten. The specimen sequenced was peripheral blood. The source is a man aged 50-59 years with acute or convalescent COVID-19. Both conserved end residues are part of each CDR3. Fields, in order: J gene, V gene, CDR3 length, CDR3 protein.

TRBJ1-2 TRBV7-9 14 CASGRQGANYGYTF
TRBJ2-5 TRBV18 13 CASSIQGVGTQYF
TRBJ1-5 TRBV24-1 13 CAISRGGGQPQHF
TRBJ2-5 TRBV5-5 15 CASSFEQGALETQYF
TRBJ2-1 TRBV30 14 CAWNRLAGENEQFF
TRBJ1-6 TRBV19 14 CASSTTGVNSPLHF
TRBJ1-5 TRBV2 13 CAITRQGGQPQHF
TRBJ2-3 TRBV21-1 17 CASSKTLHGGHGDTQYF
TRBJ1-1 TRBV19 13 CAAVGQVNTEAFF
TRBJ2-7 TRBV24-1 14 CATSDSDGNYEQYF
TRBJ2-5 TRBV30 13 CACARDSQETQYF
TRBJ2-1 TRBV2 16 CASSVGLAGPYNEQFF
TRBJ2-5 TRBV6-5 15 CASRGLAGGEETQYF
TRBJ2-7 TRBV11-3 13 CASSLDPRDEQYF
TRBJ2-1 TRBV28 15 CASSSLAGGNNEQFF
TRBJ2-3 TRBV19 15 CASNERQGGTDTQYF
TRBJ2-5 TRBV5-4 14 CASSLETPQETQYF
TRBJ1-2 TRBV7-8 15 CASSLRSQGAGGYTF
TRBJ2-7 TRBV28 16 CASSTPTSGRPYEQYF
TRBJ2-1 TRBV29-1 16 CSVEMEAGGVYNEQFF
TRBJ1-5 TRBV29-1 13 CSVVASDNQPQHF
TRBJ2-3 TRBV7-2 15 CASSLTGFGTDTQYF
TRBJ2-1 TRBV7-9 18 CASSPPGLAGGGYNEQFF
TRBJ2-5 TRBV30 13 CAWVGGVQETQYF
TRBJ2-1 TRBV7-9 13 CASSLGTSNEQFF
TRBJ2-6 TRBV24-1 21 CATSDGGQGAGLRFGANVLTF
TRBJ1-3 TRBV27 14 CASSSGNSGNTIYF
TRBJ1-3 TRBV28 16 CASSFRITSSGNTIYF
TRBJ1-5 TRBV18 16 CASSPGTGGGNQPQHF
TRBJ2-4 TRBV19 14 CASKRDRGENIQYF
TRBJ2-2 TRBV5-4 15 CASSAAREWIGELFF
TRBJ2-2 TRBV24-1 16 CATSVPGQGVAGELFF
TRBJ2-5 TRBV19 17 CASSISRGLAGGETQYF
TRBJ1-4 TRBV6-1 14 CASSEAFLNEKLFF
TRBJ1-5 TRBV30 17 CAWSVGRDSLSNQPQHF
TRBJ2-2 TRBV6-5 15 CASRRQGASTGELFF
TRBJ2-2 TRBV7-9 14 CASSLTGGTGELFF
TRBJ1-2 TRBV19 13 CASSPGTGGGYTF
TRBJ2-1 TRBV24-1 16 CATSDHPGTSNNEQFF
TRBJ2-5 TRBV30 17 CAWSNGLAGGGQETQYF
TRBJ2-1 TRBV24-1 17 CATSDSFSGTPYNEQFF
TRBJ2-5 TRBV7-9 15 CASSSDREPQETQYF
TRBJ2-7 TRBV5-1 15 CASSLGPGQGYEQYF
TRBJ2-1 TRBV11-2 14 CASRLAGGVNEQFF
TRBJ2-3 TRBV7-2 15 CASSLTGGGTDTQYF
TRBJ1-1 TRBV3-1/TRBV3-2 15 CASSQVAGEETEAFF
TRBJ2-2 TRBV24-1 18 CATSDPRTDRSSTGELFF
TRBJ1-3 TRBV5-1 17 CASSLVAGVGSGNTIYF
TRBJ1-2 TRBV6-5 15 CASTWGTEDNYGYTF
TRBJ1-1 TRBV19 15 CASSIQSPRDTEAFF
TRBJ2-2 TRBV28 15 CASSFGGRYTGELFF
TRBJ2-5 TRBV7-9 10 CASGLEDEYF
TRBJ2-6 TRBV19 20 CASTPLRQGVVDSGANVLTF
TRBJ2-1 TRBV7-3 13 CASSLRGYDEQFF
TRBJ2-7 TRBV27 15 CASSEAGPGPGEQYF
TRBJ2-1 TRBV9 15 CASSMTGDLYNEQFF
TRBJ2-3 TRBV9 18 CASPQGLVIGTDTDTQYF